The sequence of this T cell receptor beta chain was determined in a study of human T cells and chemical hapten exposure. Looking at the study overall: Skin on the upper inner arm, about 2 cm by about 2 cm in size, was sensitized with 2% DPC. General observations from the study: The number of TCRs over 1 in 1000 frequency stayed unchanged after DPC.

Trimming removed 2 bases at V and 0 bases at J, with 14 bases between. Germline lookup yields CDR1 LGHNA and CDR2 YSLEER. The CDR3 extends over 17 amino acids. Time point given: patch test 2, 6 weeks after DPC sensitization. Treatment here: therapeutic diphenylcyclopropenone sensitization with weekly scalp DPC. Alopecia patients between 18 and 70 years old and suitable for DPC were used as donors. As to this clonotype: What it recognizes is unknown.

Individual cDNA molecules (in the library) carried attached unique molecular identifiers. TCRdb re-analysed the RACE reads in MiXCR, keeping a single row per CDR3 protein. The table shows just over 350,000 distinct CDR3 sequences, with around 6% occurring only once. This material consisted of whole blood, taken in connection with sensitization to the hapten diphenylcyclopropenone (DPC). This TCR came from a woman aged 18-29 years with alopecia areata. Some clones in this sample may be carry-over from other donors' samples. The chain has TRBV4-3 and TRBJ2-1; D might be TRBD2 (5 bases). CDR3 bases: TGCGCCAGCAGCCAATACCCCCCCAGCGGCTCCTACAATGAGCAGTTCTTC. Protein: CASSQYPPSGSYNEQFF.